Listed below are T cell receptor beta chains from one sample, sequenced in a study of cytomegalovirus exposure and HLA in healthy donors. Data came from immunoSEQ multiplex PCR; TCRdb stores just in-frame clones and leaves some out. In the table there are more than 100,000 clones, around 66% of which are singletons. Input material: PBMCs. The source is a woman aged 40 to 55 in good health and CMV-seropositive. Each CDR3 is given with its conserved first and last residue.

cdr3_length,j_call,v_call,cdr3_aa
12,TRBJ2-7,TRBV7-9,CSSSLDLYEQYF
15,TRBJ2-1,TRBV9,CASSLQQSSYNEQFF
13,TRBJ2-7,TRBV5-1,CASSARGSHEQYF
14,TRBJ2-3,TRBV7-8,CASSFLVGTDTQYF
15,TRBJ1-2,TRBV6-5,CASRDRGAQSEGYPF
13,TRBJ1-4,TRBV7-9,CASNGGGYEKLFF
16,TRBJ1-4,TRBV5-6,CASSSDREAPNEKLFF
16,TRBJ1-1,TRBV11-2,CASRHIGGRGDTEAFF
14,TRBJ2-2,TRBV5-1,CASSLGDKTGELFF
19,TRBJ1-5,TRBV5-6,CASSSMGQGPLQSNQPQHF
15,TRBJ2-7,TRBV7-9,CASRQSSGTGDEQYF
10,TRBJ2-7,TRBV28,CASSSNERYF
15,TRBJ1-5,TRBV19,CASSIDLYSNQPQHF
12,TRBJ1-4,TRBV18,CASSLDIQKLFF
12,TRBJ1-1,TRBV28,CASTIPNTEAFF
15,TRBJ2-7,TRBV5-1,CASTFSGTGAYEQYF
14,TRBJ2-2,TRBV5-1,CASNRLANTGELFF
14,TRBJ1-1,TRBV9,CASSVSGGNTEAFF
12,TRBJ2-5,TRBV5-1,CASSLLQETQYF
18,TRBJ1-4,TRBV27,CASTGTGGTSYTNEKLFF
13,TRBJ2-1,TRBV7-2,CASSLVRGWEQFF
13,TRBJ2-7,TRBV2,CASLDSYSYEQYF
14,TRBJ1-2,TRBV27,CASSRNRELGGYTF
16,TRBJ2-3,TRBV5-8,CASSQSSPATGDTQYF
15,TRBJ2-1,TRBV28,CASTGVAGGSNEQFF
16,TRBJ1-4,TRBV6-1,CASSEPGGPAPEKLFF
14,NA,TRBV6-5,CASSPRDSSYEQYF
17,TRBJ1-3,TRBV7-7,CASSLASAGTPGNTIYF
14,TRBJ1-1,TRBV28,CASSRDWGGTEAFF
16,TRBJ2-3,TRBV5-6,CASSFAPSGKTDTQYF
15,TRBJ2-1,TRBV5-1,CASRKTGGEYNEQFF
15,TRBJ2-7,TRBV5-1,CASSLASGSSYEQYF
16,TRBJ2-1,TRBV5-4,CASSLVGPHRPAEQFF
12,TRBJ1-2,TRBV6-5,CASSPGLYGYTF
13,TRBJ1-1,TRBV18,CASEQGVNTEAFF
15,TRBJ2-7,TRBV5-6,CASSPGRRAIYEQYF
13,TRBJ1-1,TRBV5-8,CASSLDGDTEAFF
14,TRBJ2-7,TRBV2,CASSKTGGSYEQYF
17,TRBJ2-2,TRBV6-1,CASSEFWSIGVTGELFF
13,TRBJ2-5,TRBV6-1,CASRHRGPETQYF
13,TRBJ2-5,TRBV28,CASETAGRETQYF
16,TRBJ2-3,TRBV5-1,CVSSLSLRAHPNTQYF
13,TRBJ1-2,TRBV27,CASSGQANYGYTF
15,TRBJ1-1,TRBV28,CASSIHGTGTTEAFF
15,TRBJ2-2,TRBV11-2,CASSLGGLQTGELFF
17,TRBJ2-1,TRBV4-2,CASSQDTGRGGYNEQFF
14,TRBJ1-5,TRBV30,CAWSMTGGNQPQHF
12,TRBJ1-4,TRBV6-5,CASSRTEEKLFF
19,TRBJ1-5,TRBV5-8,CASSVGLGYRVYSNQPQHF
13,TRBJ2-7,TRBV10-3,CAISETGGLEQYF
16,TRBJ2-5,TRBV9,CASSVGSSGAQETQYF
11,TRBJ2-5,TRBV28,CASSFSETQYF
15,TRBJ1-6,TRBV5-4,CASSPAGALGSPLHF
17,TRBJ2-7,TRBV4-2,CASSQAGWTSGTYEQYF